This TCR beta chain was sequenced for a study of T cell responses to AZD1222 COVID-19 vaccine. Produced via immunoSEQ multiplex PCR; TCRdb's table is partial and in-frame only. The sample shows tens of thousands of clones, 80% of them seen only once. This CDR3 spans 16 amino acids. V dropped 5 bases and J dropped 3 bases, with 17 bases sitting between them. CDR1 and CDR2 from the germline V gene are SNHLY and FYNNEI. Whole-study findings and limits: Donors were mostly white British, more females; clonal diversity possibly underestimated.

Pooling of second doses given at about 4 or about 12 weeks was done. Comments on this clone: What it binds is unknown.

The sequencing used peripheral blood, collected 28 days after the second AZD1222 dose. The chain carries TRBV2 and TRBJ1-3; tentative D call: TRBD1 (5 bases). This clonotype was obtained from an adult who received the AZD1222 COVID-19 vaccine. The CDR3 sequence: CASSSVRAFDGNTIYF. Here the CDR3 DNA reads TGTGCCAGCAGTTCAGTCAGGGCCTTCGATGGAAACACCATATATTTT.